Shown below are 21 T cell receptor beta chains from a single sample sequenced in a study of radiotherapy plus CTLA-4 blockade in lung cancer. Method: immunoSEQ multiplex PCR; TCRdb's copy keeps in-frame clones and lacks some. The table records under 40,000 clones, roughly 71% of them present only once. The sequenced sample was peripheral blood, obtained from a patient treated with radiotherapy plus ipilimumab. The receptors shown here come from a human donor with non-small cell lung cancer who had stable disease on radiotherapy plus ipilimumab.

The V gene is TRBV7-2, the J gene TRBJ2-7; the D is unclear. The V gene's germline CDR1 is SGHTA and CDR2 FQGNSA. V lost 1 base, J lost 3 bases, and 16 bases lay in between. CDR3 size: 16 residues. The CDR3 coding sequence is TGTGCCAGCAGCTTAGGTCCAAGCGCCACAGACTACGAGCAGTACTTC. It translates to CASSLGPSATDYEQYF.

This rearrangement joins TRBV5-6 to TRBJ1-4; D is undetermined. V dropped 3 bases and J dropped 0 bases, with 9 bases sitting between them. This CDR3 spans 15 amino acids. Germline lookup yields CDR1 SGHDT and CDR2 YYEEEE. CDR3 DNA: TGTGCCAGCAGCTCGGTCGTTGCAACTAATGAAAAACTGTTTTTT. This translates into CASSSVVATNEKLFF. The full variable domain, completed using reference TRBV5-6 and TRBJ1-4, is DAGVTQSPTHLIKTRGQQVTLRCSPKSGHDTVSWYQQALGQGPQFIFQYYEEEERQRGNFPDRFSGHQFPNYSSELNVNALLLGDSALYLCASSSVVATNEKLFFGSGTQLSVL.

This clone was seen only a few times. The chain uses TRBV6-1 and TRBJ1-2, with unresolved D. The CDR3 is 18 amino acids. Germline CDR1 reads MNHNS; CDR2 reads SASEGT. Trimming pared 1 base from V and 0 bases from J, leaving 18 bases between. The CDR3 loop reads CASSEGYPRGRTNYGYTF. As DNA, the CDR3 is TGTGCCAGCAGTGAAGGTTACCCGCGAGGGAGAACTAACTATGGCTACACCTTC.

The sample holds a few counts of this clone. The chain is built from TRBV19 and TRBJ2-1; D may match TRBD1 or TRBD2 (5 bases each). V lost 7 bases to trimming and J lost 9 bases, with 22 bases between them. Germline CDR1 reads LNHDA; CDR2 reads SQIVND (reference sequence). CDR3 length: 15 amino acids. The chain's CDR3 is CASKPRDGLASEQFF. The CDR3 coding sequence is TGTGCCAGTAAACCTAGGGACGGGCTAGCTAGTGAGCAGTTCTTC.

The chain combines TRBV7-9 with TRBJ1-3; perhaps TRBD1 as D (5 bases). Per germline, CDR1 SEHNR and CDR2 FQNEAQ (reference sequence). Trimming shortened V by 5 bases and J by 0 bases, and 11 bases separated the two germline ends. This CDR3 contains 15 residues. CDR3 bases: TGTGCCAGCAGCCCGAGGACAAGCTCTGGAAACACCATATATTTT. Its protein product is CASSPRTSSGNTIYF.

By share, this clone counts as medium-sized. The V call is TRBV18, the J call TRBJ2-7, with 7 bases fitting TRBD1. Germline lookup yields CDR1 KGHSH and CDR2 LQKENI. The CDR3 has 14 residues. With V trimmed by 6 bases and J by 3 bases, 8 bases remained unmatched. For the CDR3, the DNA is TGTGCCAGCTCCCGAGGGGGCGCCCTCTACGAGCAGTACTTC. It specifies CASSRGGALYEQYF.

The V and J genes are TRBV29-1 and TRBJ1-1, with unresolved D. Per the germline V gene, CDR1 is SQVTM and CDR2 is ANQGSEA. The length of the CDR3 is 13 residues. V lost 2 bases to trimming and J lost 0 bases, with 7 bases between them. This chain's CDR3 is CSVEWDVNTEAFF. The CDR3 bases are TGCAGCGTTGAATGGGATGTGAACACTGAAGCTTTCTTT.

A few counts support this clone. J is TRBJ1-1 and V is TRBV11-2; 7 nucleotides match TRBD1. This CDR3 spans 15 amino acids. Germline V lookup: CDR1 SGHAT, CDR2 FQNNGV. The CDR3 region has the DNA TGTGCTACAATTACCCGCACTAGACAGGGCGCTGAAGCTTTCTTT. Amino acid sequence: CATITRTRQGAEAFF.

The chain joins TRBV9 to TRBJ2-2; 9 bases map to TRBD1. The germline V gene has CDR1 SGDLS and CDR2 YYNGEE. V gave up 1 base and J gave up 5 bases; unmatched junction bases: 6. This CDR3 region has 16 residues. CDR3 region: CASSVSLDRGTGELFF. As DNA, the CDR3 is TGTGCCAGCAGCGTAAGTCTGGACAGGGGTACCGGGGAGCTGTTTTTT.

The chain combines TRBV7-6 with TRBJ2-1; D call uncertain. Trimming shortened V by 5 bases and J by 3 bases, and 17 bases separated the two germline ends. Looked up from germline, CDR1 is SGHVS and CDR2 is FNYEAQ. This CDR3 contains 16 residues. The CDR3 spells CASSNTGFSVYNEQFF. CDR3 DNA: TGTGCCAGCAGCAACACTGGCTTTTCGGTCTACAATGAGCAGTTCTTC.

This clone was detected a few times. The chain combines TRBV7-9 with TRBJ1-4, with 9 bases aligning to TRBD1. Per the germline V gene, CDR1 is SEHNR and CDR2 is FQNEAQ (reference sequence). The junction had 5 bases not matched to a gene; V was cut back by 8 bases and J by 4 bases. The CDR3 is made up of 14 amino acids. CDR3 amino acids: CASGGTGNNEKLFF. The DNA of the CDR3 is TGTGCCAGCGGAGGGACAGGGAATAATGAAAAACTGTTTTTT.

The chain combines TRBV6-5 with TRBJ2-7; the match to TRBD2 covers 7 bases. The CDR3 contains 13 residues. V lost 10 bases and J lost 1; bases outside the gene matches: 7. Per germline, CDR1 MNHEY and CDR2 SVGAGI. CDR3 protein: CATRGDGSYEQYF. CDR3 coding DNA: TGTGCCACCCGGGGGGACGGTTCCTACGAGCAGTACTTC.

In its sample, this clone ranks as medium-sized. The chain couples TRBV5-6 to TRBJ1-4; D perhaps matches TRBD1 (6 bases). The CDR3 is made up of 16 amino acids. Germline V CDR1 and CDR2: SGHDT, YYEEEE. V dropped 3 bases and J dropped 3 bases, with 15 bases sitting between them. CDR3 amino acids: CASSSLTGLPNEKLFF. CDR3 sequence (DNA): TGTGCCAGCAGCTCACTTACAGGGTTACCTAATGAAAAACTGTTTTTT.

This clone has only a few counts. CDR3 region: CASSNPGQGNTEAFF. The CDR3 DNA reads as TGTGCCAGCAGTAACCCCGGGCAGGGGAACACTGAAGCTTTCTTT. The chain carries TRBV27 and TRBJ1-1, with D possibly TRBD1 on 5 matching bases. The V end lost 5 bases, the J end lost 1 base, and 14 bases lay between the germline ends. Germline CDR1 reads MNHEY; CDR2 reads SMNVEV (reference sequence). The CDR3 length is 15 residues.

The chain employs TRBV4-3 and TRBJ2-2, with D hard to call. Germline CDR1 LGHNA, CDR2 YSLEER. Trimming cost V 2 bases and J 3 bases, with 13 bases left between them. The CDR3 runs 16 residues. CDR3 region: CASSQSETSYTGELFF. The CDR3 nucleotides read TGCGCCAGCAGCCAATCAGAAACTTCTTACACCGGGGAGCTGTTTTTT.

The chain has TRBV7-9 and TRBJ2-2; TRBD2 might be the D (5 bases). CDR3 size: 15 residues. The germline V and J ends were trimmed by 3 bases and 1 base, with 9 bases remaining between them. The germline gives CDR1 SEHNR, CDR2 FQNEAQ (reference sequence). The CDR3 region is CASSFIRGNTGELFF. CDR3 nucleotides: TGTGCCAGCAGCTTTATTCGGGGGAACACCGGGGAGCTGTTTTTT. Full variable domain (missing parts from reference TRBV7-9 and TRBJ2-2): DTGVSQNPRHKITKRGQNVTFRCDPISEHNRLYWYRQTLGQGPEFLTYFQNEAQLEKSRLLSDRFSAERPKGSFSTLEIQRTEQGDSAMYLCASSFIRGNTGELFFGEGSRLTVL.

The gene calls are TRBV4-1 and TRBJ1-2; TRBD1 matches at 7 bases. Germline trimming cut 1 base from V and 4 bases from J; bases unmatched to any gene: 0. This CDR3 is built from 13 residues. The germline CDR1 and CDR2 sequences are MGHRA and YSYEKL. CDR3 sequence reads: CASSQAGGYGYTF. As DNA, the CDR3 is TGCGCCAGCAGCCAAGCAGGGGGCTATGGCTACACCTTC.

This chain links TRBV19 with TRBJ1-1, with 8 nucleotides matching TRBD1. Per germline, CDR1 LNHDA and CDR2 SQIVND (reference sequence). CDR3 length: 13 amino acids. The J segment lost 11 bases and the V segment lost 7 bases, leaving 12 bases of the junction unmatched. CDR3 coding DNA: TGTGCCAGTAAAAAACAGGGGGGTGGCGTGGCTTTCTTT. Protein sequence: CASKKQGGGVAFF.

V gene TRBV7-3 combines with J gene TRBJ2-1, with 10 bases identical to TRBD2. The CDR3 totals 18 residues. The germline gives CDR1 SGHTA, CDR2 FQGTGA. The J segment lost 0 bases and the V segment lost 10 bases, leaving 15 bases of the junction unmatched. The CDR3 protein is CAIELGLAGVGSYNEQFF. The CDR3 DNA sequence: TGTGCCATTGAGCTGGGGCTAGCGGGAGTAGGCTCCTACAATGAGCAGTTCTTC.

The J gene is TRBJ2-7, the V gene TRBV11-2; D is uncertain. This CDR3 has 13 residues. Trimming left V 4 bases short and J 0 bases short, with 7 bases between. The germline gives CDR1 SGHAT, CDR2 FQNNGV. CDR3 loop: CASSSGLSYEQYF. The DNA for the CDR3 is TGTGCCAGCAGCTCGGGTCTCTCCTACGAGCAGTACTTC.

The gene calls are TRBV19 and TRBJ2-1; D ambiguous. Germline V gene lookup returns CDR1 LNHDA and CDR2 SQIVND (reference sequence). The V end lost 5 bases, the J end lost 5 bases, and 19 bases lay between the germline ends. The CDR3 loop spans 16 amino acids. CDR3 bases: TGTGCCAGTAGTCCGGCCTTTGAAGGTCGCGACAATGAGCAGTTCTTC. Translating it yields CASSPAFEGRDNEQFF.